This T cell receptor (beta chain) derives from a study of T cell repertoires in cytomegalovirus infection. MiXCR was run by TCRdb on the reads, yielding one entry per CDR3 protein. The data show about 500,000 distinct CDR3 sequences, around 35% seen once. The J segment lost 5 bases and the V segment lost 0 bases, leaving 11 bases of the junction unmatched. This CDR3 comprises 17 residues. CDR1 and CDR2 (germline): SGHAT, FQNNGV. Only one count was recorded for this clonotype. The antigen is unknown. This TCR was recovered from a human donor in good health (CMV status not recorded). Some clones in this sample may be carry-over from other donors' samples. The sequencing used cultured PBMCs, collected from culture after CMV antigen stimulation. The chain joins TRBV11-2 to TRBJ2-3, with 7 bases matching TRBD2. Here the CDR3 reads CASSLDHMGGPIDTQYF. The CDR3 DNA sequence: TGTGCCAGCAGCTTAGATCACATGGGAGGGCCTATAGATACGCAGTATTTT. Looking up the rest from reference TRBV11-2 and TRBJ2-3 gives the full variable domain: EAGVAQSPRYKIIEKRQSVAFWCNPISGHATLYWYQQILGQGPKLLIQFQNNGVVDDSQLPKDRFSAERLKGVDSTLKIQPAKLEDSAVYLCASSLDHMGGPIDTQYFGPGTRLTVL.